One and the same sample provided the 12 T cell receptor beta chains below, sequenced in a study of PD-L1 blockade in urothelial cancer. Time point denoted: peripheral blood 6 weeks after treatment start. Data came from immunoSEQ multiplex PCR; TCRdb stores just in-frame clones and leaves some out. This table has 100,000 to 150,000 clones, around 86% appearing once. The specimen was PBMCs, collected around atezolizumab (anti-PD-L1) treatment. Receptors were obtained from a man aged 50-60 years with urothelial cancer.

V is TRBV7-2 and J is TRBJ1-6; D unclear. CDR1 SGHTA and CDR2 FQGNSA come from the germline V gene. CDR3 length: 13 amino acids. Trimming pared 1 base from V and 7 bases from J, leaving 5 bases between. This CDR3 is CASSLGRNSPLHF. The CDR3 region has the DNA TGTGCCAGCAGCTTAGGGCGGAATTCACCCCTCCACTTT.

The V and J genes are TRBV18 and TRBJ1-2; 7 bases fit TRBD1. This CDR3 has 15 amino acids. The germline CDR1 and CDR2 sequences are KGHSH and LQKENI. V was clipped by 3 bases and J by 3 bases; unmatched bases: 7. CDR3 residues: CASSPYRDRDYGYTF. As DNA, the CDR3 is TGTGCCAGCTCACCCTATAGGGACAGAGACTATGGCTACACCTTC.

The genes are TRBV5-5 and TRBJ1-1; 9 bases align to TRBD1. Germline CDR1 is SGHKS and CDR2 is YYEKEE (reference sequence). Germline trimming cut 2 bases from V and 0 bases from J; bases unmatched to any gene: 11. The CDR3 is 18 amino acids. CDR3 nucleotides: TGTGCCAGCAGCTTAAAGGGACAGGGAGGGATGATGAACACTGAAGCTTTCTTT. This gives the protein CASSLKGQGGMMNTEAFF. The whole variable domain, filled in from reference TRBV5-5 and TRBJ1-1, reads DAGVTQSPTHLIKTRGQQVTLRCSPISGHKSVSWYQQVLGQGPQFIFQYYEKEERGRGNFPDRFSARQFPNYSSELNVNALLLGDSALYLCASSLKGQGGMMNTEAFFGQGTRLTVV.

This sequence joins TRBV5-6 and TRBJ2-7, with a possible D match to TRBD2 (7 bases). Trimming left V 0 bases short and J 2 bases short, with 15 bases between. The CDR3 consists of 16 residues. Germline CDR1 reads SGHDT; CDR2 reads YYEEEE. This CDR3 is CASSLVGGAVTYEQYF. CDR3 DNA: TGTGCCAGCAGCTTGGTAGGGGGGGCAGTAACCTACGAGCAGTACTTC.

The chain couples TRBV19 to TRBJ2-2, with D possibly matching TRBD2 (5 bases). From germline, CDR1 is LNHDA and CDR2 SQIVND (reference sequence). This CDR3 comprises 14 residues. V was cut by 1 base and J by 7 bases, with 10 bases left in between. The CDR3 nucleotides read TGTGCCAGTAGTATAGTAGAGGGTCACGGGGAGCTGTTTTTT. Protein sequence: CASSIVEGHGELFF.

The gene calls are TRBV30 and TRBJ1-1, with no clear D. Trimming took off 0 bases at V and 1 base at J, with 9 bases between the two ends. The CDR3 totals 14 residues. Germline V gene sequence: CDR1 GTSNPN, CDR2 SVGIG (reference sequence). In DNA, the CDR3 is TGTGCCTGGAGTGTCGGCGGGTCGAACACTGAAGCTTTCTTT. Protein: CAWSVGGSNTEAFF.

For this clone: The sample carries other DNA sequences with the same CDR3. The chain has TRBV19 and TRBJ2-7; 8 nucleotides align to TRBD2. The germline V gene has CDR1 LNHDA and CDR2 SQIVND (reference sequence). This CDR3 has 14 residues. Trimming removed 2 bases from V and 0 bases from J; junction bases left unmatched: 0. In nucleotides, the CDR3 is TGTGCCAGTAGTATAAGCGGGAGCTCCTACGAGCAGTACTTC. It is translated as CASSISGSSYEQYF.

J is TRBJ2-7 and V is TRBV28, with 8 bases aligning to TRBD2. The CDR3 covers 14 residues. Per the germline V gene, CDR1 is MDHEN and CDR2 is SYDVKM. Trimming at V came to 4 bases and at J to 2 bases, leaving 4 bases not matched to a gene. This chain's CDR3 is CASSSAGDTYEQYF. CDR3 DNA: TGTGCCAGCAGTTCAGCGGGAGATACCTACGAGCAGTACTTC.

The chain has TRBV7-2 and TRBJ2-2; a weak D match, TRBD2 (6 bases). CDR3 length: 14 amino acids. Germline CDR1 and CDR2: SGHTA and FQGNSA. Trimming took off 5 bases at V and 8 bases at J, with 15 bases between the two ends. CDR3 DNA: TGTGCCAGCAGCCGGGACCATCGGGGGGGGGAGCTGTTTTTT. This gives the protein CASSRDHRGGELFF.

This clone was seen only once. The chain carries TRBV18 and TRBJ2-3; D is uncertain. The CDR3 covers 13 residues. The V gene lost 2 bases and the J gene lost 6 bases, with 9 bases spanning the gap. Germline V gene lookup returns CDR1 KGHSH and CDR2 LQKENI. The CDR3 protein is CASSPTYADTQYF. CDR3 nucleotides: TGTGCCAGCTCACCAACGTACGCGGATACGCAGTATTTT.

The CDR3 bases are TGTGCCAGCAAAAACGAGGAGAGCACAGATACGCAGTATTTT. Protein sequence: CASKNEESTDTQYF. This rearrangement joins TRBV2 to TRBJ2-3; D remains unclear. In germline, CDR1 is SNHLY, CDR2 FYNNEI. Trimming removed 7 bases from V and 0 bases from J, with 11 bases in between. The CDR3 loop spans 14 amino acids.

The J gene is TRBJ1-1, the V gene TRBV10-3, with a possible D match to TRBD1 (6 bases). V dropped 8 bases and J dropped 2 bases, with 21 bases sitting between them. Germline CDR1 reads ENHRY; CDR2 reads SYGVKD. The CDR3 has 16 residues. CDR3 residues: CAISFGVTGINTEAFF. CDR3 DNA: TGTGCCATCTCCTTTGGGGTGACAGGAATCAACACTGAAGCTTTCTTT.